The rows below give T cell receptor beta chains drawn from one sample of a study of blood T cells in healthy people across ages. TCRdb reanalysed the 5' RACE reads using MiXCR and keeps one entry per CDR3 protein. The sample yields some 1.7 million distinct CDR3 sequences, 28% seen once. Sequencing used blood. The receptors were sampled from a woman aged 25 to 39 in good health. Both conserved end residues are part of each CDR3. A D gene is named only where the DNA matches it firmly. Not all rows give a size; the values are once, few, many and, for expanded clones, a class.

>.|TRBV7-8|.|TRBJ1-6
CASSLGPGDSYNSPLHF
TGTGCCAGCAGCTTAGGACCGGGAGACTCCTATAATTCACCCCTCCACTTT
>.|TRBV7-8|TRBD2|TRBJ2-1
CASSSRGTSGSYNEQFF
TGTGCCAGCAGCTCCCGGGGGACTAGCGGGAGCTATAATGAGCAGTTCTTC
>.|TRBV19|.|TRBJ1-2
CASSIVEGRENYGYTF
TGTGCCAGTAGTATAGTGGAGGGCAGGGAGAACTATGGCTACACCTTC
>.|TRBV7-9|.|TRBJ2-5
CASSTSGTGLGKTQYF
TGTGCCAGCAGCACTAGCGGGACAGGGTTAGGGAAGACCCAGTACTTC
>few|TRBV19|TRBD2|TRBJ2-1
CASSISGRALEQFF
TGTGCCAGTAGTATATCCGGGAGGGCCTTAGAGCAGTTCTTC
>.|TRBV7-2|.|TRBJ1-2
CASRPSGGEGYTF
TGTGCCAGCCGCCCGAGTGGGGGAGAGGGCTACACCTTC
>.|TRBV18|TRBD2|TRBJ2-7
CASSPGTSGDREQYF
TGTGCCAGCTCACCTGGGACTAGCGGGGACCGTGAGCAGTACTTC
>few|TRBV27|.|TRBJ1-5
CAGSLSPNQPQHF
TGTGCCGGCAGTTTATCCCCCAATCAGCCCCAGCATTTT
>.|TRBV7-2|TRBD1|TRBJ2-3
CASSSVPGQARDTQYF
TGTGCCAGCAGCTCGGTACCGGGACAGGCAAGGGATACGCAGTATTTT
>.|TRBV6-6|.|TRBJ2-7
CASSQRIKSSYEQYF
TGTGCCAGCAGTCAGCGAATAAAAAGCTCCTACGAGCAGTACTTC
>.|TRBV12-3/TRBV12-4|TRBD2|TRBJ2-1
CASSREDPNEQFF
TGTGCCAGCAGTCGGGAGGACCCCAATGAGCAGTTCTTC
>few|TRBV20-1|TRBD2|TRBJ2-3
CSASDGGAGTDTQYF
TGCAGTGCTAGTGACGGGGGGGCGGGCACAGATACGCAGTATTTT
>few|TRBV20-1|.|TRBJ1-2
CSAVRGQANYGYTF
TGCAGTGCGGTCCGGGGGCAAGCTAACTATGGCTACACCTTC
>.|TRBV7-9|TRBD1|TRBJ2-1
CASSLQGDKQFF
TGTGCCAGCAGCCTGCAGGGGGATAAGCAGTTCTTC
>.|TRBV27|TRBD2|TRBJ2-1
CASSLSGRDHNEQFF
TGTGCCAGCAGTTTATCCGGGAGGGATCACAATGAGCAGTTCTTC
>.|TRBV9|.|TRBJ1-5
CASSGGTDSNQPQHF
TGTGCCAGCAGCGGGGGGACGGATAGCAATCAGCCCCAGCATTTT
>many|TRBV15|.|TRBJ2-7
CATSMDRTYEQYF
TGTGCCACCAGCATGGACCGAACCTACGAGCAGTACTTC
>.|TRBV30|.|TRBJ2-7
CAYTKGVVYEQYF
TGTGCATACACCAAAGGGGTAGTCTACGAGCAGTACTTC
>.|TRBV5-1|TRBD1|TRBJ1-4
CASSSPGQLGEKLFF
TGCGCCAGCAGCTCTCCGGGACAGCTGGGTGAAAAACTGTTTTTT
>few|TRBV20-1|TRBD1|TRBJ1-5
CSATGTGISSNQPQHF
TGCAGTGCAACCGGGACAGGGATTTCTAGCAATCAGCCCCAGCATTTT
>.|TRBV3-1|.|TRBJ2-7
CASSPNNGDEQYF
TGTGCCAGCAGCCCAAACAACGGGGACGAGCAGTACTTC
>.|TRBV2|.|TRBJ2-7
CASSPLQTYEQYF
TGTGCCAGCAGCCCCCTCCAGACCTACGAGCAGTACTTC
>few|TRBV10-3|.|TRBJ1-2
CAVGGGGYGYTF
TGTGCCGTGGGGGGTGGCGGCTATGGCTACACCTTC
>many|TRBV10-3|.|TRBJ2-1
CAISARTDNEQFF
TGTGCCATCAGTGCCAGGACAGACAATGAGCAGTTCTTC
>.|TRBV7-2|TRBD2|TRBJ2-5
CASSLPSGRVETQYF
TGTGCCAGCAGCTTGCCTAGCGGGAGGGTAGAGACCCAGTACTTC
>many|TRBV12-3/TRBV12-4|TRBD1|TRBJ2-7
CASSWGQGVYEQYF
TGTGCCAGCAGTTGGGGACAGGGGGTCTACGAGCAGTACTTC
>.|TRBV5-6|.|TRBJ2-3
CASSFNELGPTDTQYF
TGTGCCAGCAGCTTTAATGAGCTGGGGCCCACAGATACGCAGTATTTT
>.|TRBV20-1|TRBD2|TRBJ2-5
CSASRLAGGPETQYF
TGCAGTGCTAGCCGCTTAGCGGGAGGGCCGGAGACCCAGTACTTC
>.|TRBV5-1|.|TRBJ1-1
CASSPDRFNTEAFF
TGCGCCAGCAGCCCTGACAGGTTCAACACTGAAGCTTTCTTT
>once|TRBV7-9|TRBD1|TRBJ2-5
CASGTGQGVEETQYF
TGTGCCAGCGGCACAGGACAGGGAGTGGAAGAGACCCAGTACTTC
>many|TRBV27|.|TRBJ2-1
CASSSSAYNEQFF
TGTGCCAGCAGTTCCAGCGCCTACAATGAGCAGTTCTTC
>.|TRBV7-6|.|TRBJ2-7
CASSLSPISAEQYF
TGTGCCAGCAGCTTATCCCCGATCAGCGCCGAGCAGTACTTC
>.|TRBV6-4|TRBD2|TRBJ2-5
CASSTLAGAETQYF
TGTGCCAGCAGTACACTAGCGGGAGCTGAGACCCAGTACTTC
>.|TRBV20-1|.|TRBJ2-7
CSAKGLGRAYSYEQYF
TGCAGTGCCAAGGGGTTGGGCAGGGCCTACTCCTACGAGCAGTACTTC
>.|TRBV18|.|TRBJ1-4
CASPTRRVGDEKLFF
TGTGCCAGCCCGACAAGACGGGTGGGGGATGAAAAACTGTTTTTT
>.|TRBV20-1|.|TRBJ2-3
CRARRGPDTQYF
TGCAGGGCTAGGAGGGGCCCGGATACGCAGTATTTT
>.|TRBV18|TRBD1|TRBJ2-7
CASSPGGTGLYEQYF
TGTGCCAGCTCACCCGGCGGGACAGGGCTCTACGAGCAGTACTTC
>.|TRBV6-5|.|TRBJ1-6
CASSTRGQGESSPLHF
TGTGCCAGCAGTACCCGGGGTCAGGGAGAATCTTCACCCCTCCACTTT
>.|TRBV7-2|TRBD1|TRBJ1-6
CASSLVRGQGGSPLHF
TGTGCCAGCAGCTTAGTGCGAGGACAGGGGGGTTCACCCCTCCACTTT
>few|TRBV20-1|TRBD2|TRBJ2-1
CSASPPSGGREQFF
TGCAGTGCTAGCCCCCCTAGCGGGGGTCGTGAGCAGTTCTTC
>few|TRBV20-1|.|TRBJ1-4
CSGWSATNEKLFF
TGCAGTGGCTGGTCGGCAACTAATGAAAAACTGTTTTTT
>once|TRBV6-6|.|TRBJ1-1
CASRVGQTEAFF
TGTGCCAGCAGGGTCGGACAGACGGAAGCTTTCTTT
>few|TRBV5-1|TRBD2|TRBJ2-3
CASSLLQKTSGGTDTQYF
TGCGCCAGCAGCCTACTCCAAAAGACTAGCGGGGGCACAGATACGCAGTATTTT
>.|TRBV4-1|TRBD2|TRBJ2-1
CASSQGTSGRYNEQSF
TGCGCCAGCAGCCAGGGGACTAGCGGGAGGTACAATGAGCAGTCCTTC
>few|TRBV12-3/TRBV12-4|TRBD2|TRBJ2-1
CASSFDSGSTFF
TGTGCCAGCAGCTTTGATAGCGGGAGTACGTTCTTC
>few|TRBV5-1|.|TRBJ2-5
CASSRWEVEETQYF
TGCGCCAGCAGCCGTTGGGAAGTGGAAGAGACCCAGTACTTC
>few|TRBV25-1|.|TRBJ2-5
CASSEYFNPEGQETQYF
TGTGCCAGCAGTGAATATTTCAACCCAGAGGGCCAAGAGACCCAGTACTTC
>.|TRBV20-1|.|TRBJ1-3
CSARTGTGNTIYF
TGCAGTGCTAGGACAGGCACTGGAAACACCATATATTTT
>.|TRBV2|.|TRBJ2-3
CASSEYSRTDTQYF
TGTGCCAGCAGTGAATACAGTCGCACAGATACGCAGTATTTT
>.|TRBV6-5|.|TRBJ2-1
CASRPTSAHNEQFF
TGTGCCAGCAGGCCGACTTCGGCCCACAATGAGCAGTTCTTC
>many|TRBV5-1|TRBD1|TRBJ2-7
CASSLGGTGGNEQYF
TGTGCCAGCAGCTTAGGTGGGACAGGGGGCAACGAGCAGTACTTC
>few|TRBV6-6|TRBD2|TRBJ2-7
CASSYSSGANTYEQYF
TGTGCCAGCAGTTACTCTAGCGGGGCCAATACCTACGAGCAGTACTTC
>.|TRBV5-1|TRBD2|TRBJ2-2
CASTGLVGTGELFF
TGCGCCAGCACGGGACTAGTTGGCACCGGGGAGCTGTTTTTT
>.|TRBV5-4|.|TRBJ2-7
CTSSPRGSGSYEQYF
TGTACCAGCAGCCCCCGGGGTAGCGGATCCTACGAGCAGTACTTC
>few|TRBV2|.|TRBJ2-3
CASSTLADTQYF
TGCGCCAGCAGCACACTAGCAGATACGCAGTATTTT
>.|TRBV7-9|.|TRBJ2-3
CASSLEEGVRGTQYF
TGTGCCAGCAGTCTCGAGGAGGGAGTGCGTGGTACGCAGTATTTT
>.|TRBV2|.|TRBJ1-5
CASTRTTNQPQHF
TGTGCCAGCACCCGGACAACTAATCAGCCCCAGCATTTT
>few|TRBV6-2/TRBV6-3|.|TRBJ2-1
CASRPPFYNEQFF
TGTGCCAGCAGGCCCCCCTTCTACAATGAGCAGTTCTTC
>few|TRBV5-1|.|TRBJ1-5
CASSFSPGAYQPQHF
TGCGCCAGCAGCTTCTCGCCGGGGGCCTATCAGCCCCAGCATTTT